One sample yielded the 25 T cell receptor beta chains listed below, sequenced in a study of neurological immune-mediated disorders. Each CDR3 protein gets one entry after TCRdb re-called the 5' RACE reads with MiXCR. The sample holds tens of thousands of distinct CDR3 sequences, 2.5% to 3% seen once. The specimen sequenced was PBMCs. These receptors came from a woman younger than 45 with multiple sclerosis.

This clonotype has ten or more counts. J is TRBJ2-7 and V is TRBV28; 14 nucleotides line up with TRBD2. The V and J ends lost 2 bases and 5 bases, in that order; junction bases with no gene match: 2. Germline V CDR1 and CDR2: MDHEN, SYDVKM. This CDR3 contains 15 residues. The CDR3 reads CASSLGTSGSHEQYF. The CDR3 DNA reads TGTGCCAGCAGTTTAGGGACTAGCGGGAGTCACGAGCAGTACTTC.

In this sample, this clonotype turned up many times. The rearrangement uses TRBV7-8 and TRBJ1-2, with D possibly being TRBD1 (6 bases). Trimming took 8 bases from V and 4 from J, leaving 17 bases between them. This CDR3 is 14 amino acids long. Germline CDR1 reads SGHVS; CDR2 reads FQNEAQ. CDR3 DNA: TGTGCCAGCGGGACACTTGGACAGACCTATGGCTACACCTTC. Translating it yields CASGTLGQTYGYTF.

This clonotype showed up many times. V and J are TRBV28 and TRBJ2-7; D perhaps matches TRBD1 (6 bases). The CDR3 is 12 residues long. The V gene's germline CDR1 is MDHEN and CDR2 SYDVKM. V was trimmed by 4 bases and J by 5 bases, leaving 9 bases between them. The CDR3 DNA sequence: TGTGCCAGCAGTTCAGGGGCACACGAGCAGTACTTC. Amino acid sequence: CASSSGAHEQYF.

This clonotype was detected once. The chain is built from TRBV7-9 and TRBJ1-2; tentative D call: TRBD1 (5 bases). Germline V CDR1 and CDR2: SEHNR, FQNEAQ (reference sequence). Trimming shortened V by 1 base and J by 0 bases, and 9 bases separated the two germline ends. The CDR3 has 15 amino acids. This chain's CDR3 is CASSLGDRTNYGYTF. The CDR3 DNA sequence: TGTGCCAGCAGCTTAGGGGACCGAACTAACTATGGCTACACCTTC.

This clonotype was detected ten times or more. The genes are TRBV5-1 and TRBJ1-5, with D perhaps TRBD1 (5 bases). Trimming shortened V by 0 bases and J by 6 bases, and 13 bases separated the two germline ends. This CDR3 spans 15 amino acids. The V gene's germline CDR1 is SGHRS and CDR2 YFSETQ. CDR3 residues: CASSLGTLGGQPQHF. The CDR3 region has the DNA TGCGCCAGCAGCTTGGGGACCCTGGGGGGTCAGCCCCAGCATTTT.

This clonotype occurred many times. V gene TRBV18 combines with J gene TRBJ1-3; maybe TRBD1 (6 bases). V lost 3 bases to trimming and J lost 4 bases, with 16 bases between them. This CDR3 has 16 amino acids. Germline V gene lookup returns CDR1 KGHSH and CDR2 LQKENI. The CDR3 sequence: CASSPGQGRGGNTIYF. As DNA, the CDR3 is TGTGCCAGCTCACCTGGCCAGGGGCGAGGAGGAAACACCATATATTTT.

This clonotype has at least ten counts. V usage is TRBV6-8 and J usage is TRBJ2-1, with TRBD2 matching 10 bases. CDR3 length equals 14 residues. After removal of 8 bases from V and 2 bases from J, the junction contained 3 bases not matched to a gene. CDR1 and CDR2 from the germline V gene are MNHGY and SAAAGT. The CDR3 DNA follows: TGTGCCAGCGAGCGGGAGGGGACCTACAATGAGCAGTTCTTC. It translates to CASEREGTYNEQFF.

This clonotype was picked up many times. The chain is built from TRBV10-3 and TRBJ2-5, with D tentatively TRBD2 (6 bases). Per the germline V gene, CDR1 is ENHRY and CDR2 is SYGVKD. This CDR3 is built from 13 residues. V was shortened by 5 bases and J by 1 base, with 8 bases between the two germline ends. The CDR3 DNA reads as TGTGCCATCAGTCCGGGACTCCAAGAGACCCAGTACTTC. The encoded protein is CAISPGLQETQYF.

This clonotype was seen many times. The rearrangement joins TRBV6-6 to TRBJ2-5; the D call may be TRBD1 or TRBD2 (5 bases each). The CDR3 sequence is 16 residues long. V dropped 5 bases and J dropped 1 base, with 17 bases sitting between them. Germline CDR1 MNHNY, CDR2 SVGAGI (reference sequence). The CDR3 here is CASSPPGRPAQETQYF. The CDR3 nucleotides read TGTGCCAGCAGTCCTCCGGGACGTCCGGCCCAAGAGACCCAGTACTTC.

This clonotype was picked up many times. This sequence joins TRBV18 and TRBJ2-6; either TRBD1 or TRBD2 may supply D (5 bases each). This CDR3 has 16 amino acids. Germline CDR1 and CDR2: KGHSH and LQKENI. Trimming took 8 bases from V and 0 from J, leaving 14 bases between them. CDR3 DNA sequence: TGTGCCAGCGTTAGAGGGGCCCTCTCTGGGGCCAACGTCCTGACTTTC. Translation: CASVRGALSGANVLTF.

This clonotype was seen at least ten times. DNA of the CDR3: TGTGCCATCAGTCCGGGACTAGCGGTTGAGCAGTACTTC. It yields the protein CAISPGLAVEQYF. V gene TRBV10-3 combines with J gene TRBJ2-7, with TRBD2 identical over 11 bases. V was clipped by 5 bases and J by 7 bases; unmatched bases: 4. The CDR3 is 13 amino acids. Looked up from germline, CDR1 is ENHRY and CDR2 is SYGVKD.

This clonotype was counted ten times or more. V gene TRBV7-2 combines with J gene TRBJ1-1, with 7 bases that match TRBD1. The CDR3 sequence is 15 residues long. Germline lookup yields CDR1 SGHTA and CDR2 FQGNSA. The V and J ends lost 4 bases and 3 bases, in that order; junction bases with no gene match: 8. The CDR3 DNA reads TGTGCCAGCAGCTCGCGACAGGGATGGGACACTGAAGCTTTCTTT. This encodes CASSSRQGWDTEAFF. The full variable domain, completed using reference TRBV7-2 and TRBJ1-1, is GAGVSQSPSNKVTEKGKDVELRCDPISGHTALYWYRQSLGQGLEFLIYFQGNSAPDKSGLPSDRFSAERTGGSVSTLTIQRTQQEDSAVYLCASSSRQGWDTEAFFGQGTRLTVV.

V and J are TRBV6-2 or TRBV6-3 and TRBJ2-4, with D possibly TRBD2 on 5 matching bases. The V gene lost 6 bases and the J gene lost 5 bases, with 5 bases spanning the gap. This CDR3 comprises 11 residues. Per germline, CDR1 MNHEY and CDR2 SVGEGT. The CDR3: CASRRENIQYF. The CDR3 nucleotides read TGTGCCAGCAGGCGGGAAAACATTCAGTACTTC.

This clonotype was recorded at least ten times. This chain links TRBV24-1 with TRBJ2-5; 7 bases agree with TRBD1. The J segment lost 0 bases and the V segment lost 4 bases, leaving 4 bases of the junction unmatched. Germline V gene data show CDR1 as KGHDR and CDR2 as SFDVKD. The CDR3 length is 15 residues. The CDR3 here is CATSESRGYQETQYF. CDR3 DNA sequence: TGTGCCACCAGTGAGTCCAGGGGGTACCAAGAGACCCAGTACTTC.

This clonotype was recorded many times. The V and J genes are TRBV18 and TRBJ1-5; D call uncertain. The CDR3 spans 18 residues. Germline V gene sequence: CDR1 KGHSH, CDR2 LQKENI. The germline V and J ends were trimmed by 2 bases and 0 bases, with 17 bases remaining between them. CDR3 DNA sequence: TGTGCCAGCTCACCATCAATTCAGACGGGTTATAGCAATCAGCCCCAGCATTTT. Translated, it gives CASSPSIQTGYSNQPQHF.

This clonotype was found many times. The chain carries TRBV5-1 and TRBJ2-2; 9 bases agree with TRBD1. The CDR3 spans 15 residues. Germline V lookup: CDR1 SGHRS, CDR2 YFSETQ. V lost 5 bases and J lost 5; bases outside the gene matches: 7. The CDR3 sequence is CASRRTGDETGELFF. DNA for the CDR3: TGCGCCAGCAGGCGGACAGGGGATGAGACCGGGGAGCTGTTTTTT. The full variable domain, in which reference TRBV5-1 and TRBJ2-2 provide the parts outside the CDR3, is KAGVTQTPRYLIKTRGQQVTLSCSPISGHRSVSWYQQTPGQGLQFLFEYFSETQRNKGNFPGRFSGRQFSNSRSEMNVSTLELGDSALYLCASRRTGDETGELFFGEGSRLTVL.

This clonotype was seen many times. The chain uses TRBV18 and TRBJ2-4; TRBD1 agrees at 7 bases. The junction had 12 bases not matched to a gene; V was cut back by 5 bases and J by 5 bases. CDR3 length: 16 amino acids. Germline V gives CDR1 KGHSH, CDR2 LQKENI. The CDR3 coding sequence is TGTGCCAGCTCATCACTCCCTGACAGGGTGCAAAACATTCAGTACTTC. This codes for CASSSLPDRVQNIQYF.

This clonotype has ten or more counts. This chain joins TRBV20-1 and TRBJ2-7; 10 nucleotides line up with TRBD2. Trimming at V came to 3 bases and at J to 4 bases, leaving 9 bases not matched to a gene. This CDR3 is 15 amino acids long. CDR1 DFQATT and CDR2 SNEGSKA come from the germline V gene (reference sequence). The CDR3 sequence: CSASRLAGVSYEQYF. The CDR3 DNA is TGCAGTGCTAGCAGGCTAGCGGGAGTTTCGTACGAGCAGTACTTC.

This clonotype was detected ten times or more. The CDR3 spells CASSGLPGQWWYEQYF. The CDR3 DNA sequence: TGTGCCAGCAGTGGGCTACCGGGACAATGGTGGTACGAGCAGTACTTC. The chain couples TRBV6-1 to TRBJ2-7; TRBD1 might be the D (6 bases). Germline loops: CDR1 MNHNS, CDR2 SASEGT. This CDR3 has 16 amino acids. The germline V and J ends were trimmed by 4 bases and 4 bases, with 20 bases remaining between them.

This clonotype has ten or more counts. The chain employs TRBV14 and TRBJ2-1; 7 bases are a match to TRBD2. The trim removed 1 base at V and 1 base at J, leaving 7 bases unmatched. Germline V lookup: CDR1 SGHDN, CDR2 FVKESK. The CDR3 sequence is 17 residues long. CDR3 residues: CASSQAQWTSSYNEQFF. The CDR3 bases are TGTGCCAGCAGCCAAGCCCAATGGACTAGTTCCTACAATGAGCAGTTCTTC.

This clonotype was recorded many times. This chain links TRBV30 with TRBJ1-2; tentative D call: TRBD1 (5 bases). Germline CDR1 is GTSNPN and CDR2 is SVGIG (reference sequence). With 3 bases removed from V and 5 bases from J, the gap between germline ends came to 19 bases. The CDR3 sequence is 15 residues long. CDR3 nucleotide sequence: TGTGCCTGGAGCGAGAATCGACAGTCCCGTTATGGCTACACCTTC. Translating it yields CAWSENRQSRYGYTF.

This clonotype was counted many times. A read error may account for a junction end that differs from germline. The V gene is TRBV10-1, the J gene TRBJ2-1; D may be TRBD2 (5 bases). Germline CDR1 is WNHNN and CDR2 is SYGVQD (reference sequence). This CDR3 region has 11 residues. The CDR3 nucleotides are TGCGCCAGCAGTGATCCGGGGAGTCCGGTCTTC. Its protein is CASSDPGSPVF.

This clonotype was recorded at least ten times. This sequence joins TRBV24-1 and TRBJ2-1; D is unresolved. Trimming left V 1 base short and J 6 bases short, with 0 bases between. The CDR3 contains 11 residues. The germline V gene encodes CDR1 KGHDR and CDR2 SFDVKD. The CDR3 coding sequence is TGTGCCACCAGTGATTTCAATGAGCAGTTCTTC. Protein product: CATSDFNEQFF.

On this clonotype: Lacking the conserved final phenylalanine or tryptophan, this CDR3 likely reflects a read error. The CDR3: CASSPTPRTQPYEQYN. The DNA for the CDR3 is TGTGCCAGCAGTCCGACGCCCCGGACCCAACCTTACGAGCAGTACAAC. The genes are TRBV28 and TRBJ2-7; D not resolved. CDR3 length: 16 residues. Germline CDR1 and CDR2: MDHEN and SYDVKM. V was pared by 5 bases and J by 4 bases, with 21 bases between.

This clonotype was seen many times. The rearrangement links TRBV5-1 to TRBJ1-1, with D tentatively TRBD1 (5 bases). V dropped 2 bases and J dropped 11 bases, with 19 bases sitting between them. CDR1 is SGHRS, CDR2 YFSETQ, per germline. There are 14 residues in the CDR3. CDR3 sequence: CASSFGTEIIGAFF. Written as DNA, the CDR3 is TGCGCCAGCAGCTTCGGGACGGAAATAATTGGGGCTTTCTTT.